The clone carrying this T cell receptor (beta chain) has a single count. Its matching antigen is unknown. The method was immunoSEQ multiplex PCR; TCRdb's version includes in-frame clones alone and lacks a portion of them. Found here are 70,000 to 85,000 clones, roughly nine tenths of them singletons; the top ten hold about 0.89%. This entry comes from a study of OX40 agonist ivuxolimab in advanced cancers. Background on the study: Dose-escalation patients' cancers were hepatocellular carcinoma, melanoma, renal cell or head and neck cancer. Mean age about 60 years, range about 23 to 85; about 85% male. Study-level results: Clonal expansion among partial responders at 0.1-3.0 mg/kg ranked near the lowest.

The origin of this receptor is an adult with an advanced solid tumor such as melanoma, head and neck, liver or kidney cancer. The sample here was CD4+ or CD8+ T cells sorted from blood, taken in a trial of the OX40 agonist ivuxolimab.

In DNA, the CDR3 is TGCGCCAGCAGCCGGGACAGGGGTACCTACGAGCAGTACTTC. This sequence encodes CASSRDRGTYEQYF. The chain has TRBV4-3 and TRBJ2-7; 10 bases line up with TRBD1. The CDR3 spans 14 residues. From germline, CDR1 is LGHNA and CDR2 YSLEER. V shed 4 bases and J 2 bases; nucleotides not matched to a gene: 2.